The present TCR beta chain was sequenced within a study of blood T cell repertoires in COVID-19. The protocol was immunoSEQ multiplex PCR, while the TCRdb copy is restricted to in-frame clones and leaves out a portion. The sample shows some 200,000 clones, around 81% of them seen only once. The CDR3 covers 18 residues. Deletions cut 3 bases from V and 3 bases from J, with 27 bases between. In germline, CDR1 is GTSNPN, CDR2 SVGIG (reference sequence). The sample was PBMCs or T cells enriched from blood (not recorded which). The clonotype was recovered from a woman aged 45-65 years with acute COVID-19. The chain couples TRBV30 to TRBJ2-7, with D maybe TRBD1 (8 bases). The CDR3 coding sequence is TGTGCCTGGAGCCCTCGGGAAAAGAACAGGGGGGGGATCTACGAGCAGTACTTC. This encodes CAWSPREKNRGGIYEQYF.